The clone carrying this T cell receptor (beta chain) showed up many times. RNA transcripts served as the template for amplifying TCR beta CDR3 regions. HTBI primers drove first-round RT-PCR of the TCR CDR3. TCRdb re-called the multiplex PCR reads with MiXCR, one entry per CDR3 protein. The table records under 300,000 distinct CDR3 sequences, 20% to 30% of them present only once. The data stem from a study of T cells in Graves' hyperthyroidism and ophthalmopathy. The TCR comes from a man in his forties with Graves' hyperthyroidism that later progressed to Graves' ophthalmopathy. The sample was blood.

CDR3 nucleotide sequence: TGCGCCAGCAGCTTGGAAGGGAGACGAGACATTCAGTACTTC. Protein: CASSLEGRRDIQYF. The rearrangement uses TRBV5-1 and TRBJ2-4; D is perhaps TRBD2 (5 bases). This CDR3 has 14 amino acids. V was trimmed by 0 bases and J by 8 bases, leaving 12 bases between them. Germline V gene lookup returns CDR1 SGHRS and CDR2 YFSETQ.